The T cell receptor (beta chain) described here comes from a study of blood T cells in healthy people across ages. General study findings and limits: Diversity of TCR beta correlated strongly with naive T cell percentage.

Trimming removed 0 bases from V and 4 bases from J, with 16 bases in between. This CDR3 region has 16 residues. Germline CDR1 is SGDLS and CDR2 is YYNGEE. Through a sample-barcoded 5' primer and a J-beta primer mix, a second PCR was run for roughly 7 to 11 cycles. Using its own MiXCR run on the 5' RACE reads, TCRdb lists one record per CDR3 protein. The table has about 930,000 distinct CDR3 sequences, almost 30% seen once. With respect to this clonotype: Its antigen is still unknown.

These same data were also listed under a study on T cells of mothers and their children. That report adds: The donors comprised about 6 children and their three healthy Caucasian mothers.

This clonotype was obtained from a woman in her thirties or forties in good health. The chain has TRBV9 and TRBJ1-1, with D possibly TRBD1 on 6 matching bases. Sample: blood. The CDR3 DNA sequence: TGTGCCAGCAGCGTAGAGGGGGTAGGCGTTCCCACTGAAGCTTTCTTT. Its protein is CASSVEGVGVPTEAFF.